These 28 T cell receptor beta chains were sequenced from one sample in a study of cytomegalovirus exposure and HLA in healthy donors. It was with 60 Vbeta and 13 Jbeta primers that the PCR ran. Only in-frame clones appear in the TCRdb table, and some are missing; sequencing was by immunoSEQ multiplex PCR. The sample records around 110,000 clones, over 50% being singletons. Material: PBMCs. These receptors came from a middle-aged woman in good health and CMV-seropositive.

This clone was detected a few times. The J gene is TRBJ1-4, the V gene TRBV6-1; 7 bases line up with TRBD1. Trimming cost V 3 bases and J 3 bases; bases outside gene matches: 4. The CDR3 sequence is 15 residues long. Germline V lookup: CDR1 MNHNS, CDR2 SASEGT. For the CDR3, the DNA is TGTGCCAGCAGTGATCCGACAGGGTCTAATGAAAAACTGTTTTTT. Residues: CASSDPTGSNEKLFF.

CDR3 sequence reads: CASLQSHRVRDTEAFF. CDR3 in DNA: TGTGCCAGCTTACAATCGCACAGGGTGAGAGACACTGAAGCTTTCTTT. V usage is TRBV14 and J usage is TRBJ1-1, with D maybe TRBD1 (6 bases). The germline V and J ends were trimmed by 8 bases and 3 bases, with 22 bases remaining between them. The CDR3 length is 16 residues. Germline assignment: CDR1 SGHDN and CDR2 FVKESK.

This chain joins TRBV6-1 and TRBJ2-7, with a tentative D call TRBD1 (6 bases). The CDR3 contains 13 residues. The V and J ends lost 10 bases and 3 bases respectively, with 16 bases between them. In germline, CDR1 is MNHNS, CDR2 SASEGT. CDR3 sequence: CAIDRPRGYEQYF. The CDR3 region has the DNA TGTGCCATCGACAGGCCTAGGGGCTACGAGCAGTACTTC.

CDR3 sequence reads: CASSLKDRDYEQYF. CDR3 in DNA: TGTGCCAGCAGTTTAAAGGACAGGGACTACGAGCAGTACTTC. The J gene is TRBJ2-7, the V gene TRBV27, with 8 bases fitting TRBD1. Germline-derived CDR1 and CDR2 are MNHEY and SMNVEV (reference sequence). The CDR3 totals 14 residues. V shed 2 bases and J 3 bases; nucleotides not matched to a gene: 3.

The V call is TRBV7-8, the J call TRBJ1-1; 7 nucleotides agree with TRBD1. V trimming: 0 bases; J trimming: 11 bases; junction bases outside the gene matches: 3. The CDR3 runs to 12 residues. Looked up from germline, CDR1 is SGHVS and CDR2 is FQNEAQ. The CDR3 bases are TGTGCCAGCAGCTTAGCTACAGGGGTGGCTTTCTTT. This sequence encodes CASSLATGVAFF.

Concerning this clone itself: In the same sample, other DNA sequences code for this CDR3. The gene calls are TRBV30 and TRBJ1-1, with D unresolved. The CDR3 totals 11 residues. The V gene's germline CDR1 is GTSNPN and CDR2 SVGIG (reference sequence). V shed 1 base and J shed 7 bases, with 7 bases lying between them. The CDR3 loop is CAWSDGIEAFF. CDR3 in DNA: TGTGCCTGGAGTGACGGGATTGAAGCTTTCTTT.

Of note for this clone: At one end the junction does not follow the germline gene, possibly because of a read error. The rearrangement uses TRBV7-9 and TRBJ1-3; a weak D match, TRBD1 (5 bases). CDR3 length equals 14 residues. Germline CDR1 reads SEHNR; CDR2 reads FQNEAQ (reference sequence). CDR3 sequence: CSSSPGVSGNTIYF. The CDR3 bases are TGTTCCAGCAGCCCGGGGGTCTCTGGAAACACCATATATTTT.

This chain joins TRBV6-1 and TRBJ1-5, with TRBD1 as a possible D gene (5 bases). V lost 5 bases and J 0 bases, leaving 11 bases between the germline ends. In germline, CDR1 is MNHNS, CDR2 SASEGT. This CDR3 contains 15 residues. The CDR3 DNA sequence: TGTGCCAGCAGTAATAACGGGGGTAGCAATCAGCCCCAGCATTTT. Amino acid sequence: CASSNNGGSNQPQHF.

CDR3 sequence (DNA): TGTGCCAGCAGCCCCCGACTAGCGGGGGCTACTAGTGGAGGGGAGCAGTACTTC. Translating gives CASSPRLAGATSGGEQYF. The V gene is TRBV7-8, the J gene TRBJ2-7, with 12 positions matching TRBD2. The CDR3 totals 18 residues. V trimming: 5 bases; J trimming: 7 bases; junction bases outside the gene matches: 18. Germline lookup yields CDR1 SGHVS and CDR2 FQNEAQ.

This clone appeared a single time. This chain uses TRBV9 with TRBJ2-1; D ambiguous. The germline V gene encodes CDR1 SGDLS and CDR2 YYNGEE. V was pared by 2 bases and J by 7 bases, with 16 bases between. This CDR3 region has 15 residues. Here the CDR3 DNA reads TGTGCCAGCAGCGTTGACACCGGCTTCGATAATGAGCAGTTCTTC. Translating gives CASSVDTGFDNEQFF.

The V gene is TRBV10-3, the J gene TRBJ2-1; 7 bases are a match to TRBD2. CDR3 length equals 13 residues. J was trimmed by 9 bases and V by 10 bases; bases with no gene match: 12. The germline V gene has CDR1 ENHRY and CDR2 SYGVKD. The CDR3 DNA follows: TGTGCCAAACGAGGTACTAGCGAAGGTGAGCAGTTCTTC. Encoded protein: CAKRGTSEGEQFF.

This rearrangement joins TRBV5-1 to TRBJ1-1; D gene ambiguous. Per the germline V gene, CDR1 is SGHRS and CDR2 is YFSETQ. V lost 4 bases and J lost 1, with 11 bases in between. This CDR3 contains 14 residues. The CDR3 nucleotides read TGCGCCAGCAGCCCACAGACGTCGAACACTGAAGCTTTCTTT. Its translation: CASSPQTSNTEAFF.

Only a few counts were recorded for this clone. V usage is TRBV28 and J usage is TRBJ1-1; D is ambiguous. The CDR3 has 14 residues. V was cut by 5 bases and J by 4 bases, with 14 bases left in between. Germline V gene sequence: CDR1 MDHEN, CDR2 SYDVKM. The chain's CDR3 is CASSQSYRATEAFF. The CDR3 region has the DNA TGTGCCAGCAGTCAATCCTACAGAGCCACTGAAGCTTTCTTT.

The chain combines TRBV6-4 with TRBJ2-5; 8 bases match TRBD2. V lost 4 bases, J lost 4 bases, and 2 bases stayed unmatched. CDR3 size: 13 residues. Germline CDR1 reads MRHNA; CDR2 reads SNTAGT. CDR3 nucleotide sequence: TGTGCCAGCAGTGGGCTAGCGGGAGAGACCCAGTACTTC. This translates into CASSGLAGETQYF.

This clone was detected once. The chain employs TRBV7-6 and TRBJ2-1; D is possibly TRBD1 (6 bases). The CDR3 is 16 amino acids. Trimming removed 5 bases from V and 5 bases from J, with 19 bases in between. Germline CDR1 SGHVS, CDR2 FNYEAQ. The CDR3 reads CASSRDILGNNNEQFF. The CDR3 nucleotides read TGTGCCAGCAGCAGGGACATCTTGGGGAACAACAATGAGCAGTTCTTC.

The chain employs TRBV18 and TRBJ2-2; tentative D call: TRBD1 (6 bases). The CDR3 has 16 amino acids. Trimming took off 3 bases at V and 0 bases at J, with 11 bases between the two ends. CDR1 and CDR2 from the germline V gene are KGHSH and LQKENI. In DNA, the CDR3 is TGTGCCAGCTCACCTCAGGACAGCTCGAACACCGGGGAGCTGTTTTTT. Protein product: CASSPQDSSNTGELFF. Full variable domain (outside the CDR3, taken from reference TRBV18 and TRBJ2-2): NAGVMQNPRHLVRRRGQEARLRCSPMKGHSHVYWYRQLPEEGLKFMVYLQKENIIDESGMPKERFSAEFPKEGPSILRIQQVVRGDSAAYFCASSPQDSSNTGELFFGEGSRLTVL.

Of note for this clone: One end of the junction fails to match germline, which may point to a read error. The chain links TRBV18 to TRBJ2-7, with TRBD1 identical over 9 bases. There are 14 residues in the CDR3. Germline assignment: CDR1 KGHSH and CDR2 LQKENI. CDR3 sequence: CASSPPRTGDEQYF. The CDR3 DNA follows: TGTGCCAGCTCGCCACCCAGGACAGGGGACGAGCAGTACTTC.

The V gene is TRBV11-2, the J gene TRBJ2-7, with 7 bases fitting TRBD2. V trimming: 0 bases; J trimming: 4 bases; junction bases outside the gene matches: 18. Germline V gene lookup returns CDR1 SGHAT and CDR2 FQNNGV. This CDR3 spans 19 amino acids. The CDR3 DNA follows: TGTGCCAGCAGCTTAGATCTCATCAGTTCCCGGACTAGATCTTACGAGCAGTACTTC. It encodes CASSLDLISSRTRSYEQYF. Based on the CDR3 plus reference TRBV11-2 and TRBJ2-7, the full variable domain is EAGVAQSPRYKIIEKRQSVAFWCNPISGHATLYWYQQILGQGPKLLIQFQNNGVVDDSQLPKDRFSAERLKGVDSTLKIQPAKLEDSAVYLCASSLDLISSRTRSYEQYFGPGTRLTVT.

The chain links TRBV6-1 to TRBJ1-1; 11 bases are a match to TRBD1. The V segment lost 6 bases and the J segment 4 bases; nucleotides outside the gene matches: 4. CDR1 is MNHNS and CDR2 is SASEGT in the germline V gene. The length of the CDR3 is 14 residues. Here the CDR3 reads CASRDRGQRTEAFF. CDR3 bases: TGTGCCAGCAGGGACAGGGGGCAGCGCACTGAAGCTTTCTTT.

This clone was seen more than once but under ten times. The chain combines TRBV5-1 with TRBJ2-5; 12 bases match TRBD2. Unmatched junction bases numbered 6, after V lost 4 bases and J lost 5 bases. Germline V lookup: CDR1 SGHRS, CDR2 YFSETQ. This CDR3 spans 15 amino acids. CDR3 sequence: CASSLLAGGRETQYF. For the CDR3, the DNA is TGCGCCAGCAGCCTCCTAGCGGGGGGGCGGGAGACCCAGTACTTC.

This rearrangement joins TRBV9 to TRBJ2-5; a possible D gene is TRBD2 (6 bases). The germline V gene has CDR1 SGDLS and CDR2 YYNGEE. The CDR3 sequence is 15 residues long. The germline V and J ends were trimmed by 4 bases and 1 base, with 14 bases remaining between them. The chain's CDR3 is CASSPRTGGQETQYF. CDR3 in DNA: TGTGCCAGCAGCCCCCGGACCGGGGGCCAAGAGACCCAGTACTTC. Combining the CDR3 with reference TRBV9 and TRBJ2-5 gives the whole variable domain DSGVTQTPKHLITATGQRVTLRCSPRSGDLSVYWYQQSLDQGLQFLIQYYNGEERAKGNILERFSAQQFPDLHSELNLSSLELGDSALYFCASSPRTGGQETQYFGPGTRLLVL.

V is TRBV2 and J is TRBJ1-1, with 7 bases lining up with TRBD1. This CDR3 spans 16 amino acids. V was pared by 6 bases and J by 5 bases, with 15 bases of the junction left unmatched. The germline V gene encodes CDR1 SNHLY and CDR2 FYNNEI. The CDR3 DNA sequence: TGTGCCAGCAGCGCCCGGGACAGCAGGCTGGGTACTGAAGCTTTCTTT. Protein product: CASSARDSRLGTEAFF.

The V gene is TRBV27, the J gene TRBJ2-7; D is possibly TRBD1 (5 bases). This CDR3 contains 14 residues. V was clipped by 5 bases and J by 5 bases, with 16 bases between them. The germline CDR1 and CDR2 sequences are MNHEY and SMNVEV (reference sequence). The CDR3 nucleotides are TGTGCCAGCAGTCCGCCCCAGGGCGGCAACGAGCAGTACTTC. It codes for CASSPPQGGNEQYF.

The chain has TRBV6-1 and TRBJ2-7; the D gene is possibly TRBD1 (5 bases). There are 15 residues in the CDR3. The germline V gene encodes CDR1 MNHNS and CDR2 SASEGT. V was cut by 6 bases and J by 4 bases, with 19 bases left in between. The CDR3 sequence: CASSNPPGIQYEQYF. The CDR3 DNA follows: TGTGCCAGCAGCAACCCCCCAGGGATACAGTACGAGCAGTACTTC.

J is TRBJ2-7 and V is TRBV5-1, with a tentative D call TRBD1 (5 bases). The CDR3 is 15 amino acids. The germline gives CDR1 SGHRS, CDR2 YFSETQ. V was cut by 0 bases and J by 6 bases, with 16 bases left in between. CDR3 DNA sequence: TGCGCCAGCAGCTTGGTCGACCCAGGGCAGAGCGAGCAGTACTTC. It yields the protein CASSLVDPGQSEQYF.

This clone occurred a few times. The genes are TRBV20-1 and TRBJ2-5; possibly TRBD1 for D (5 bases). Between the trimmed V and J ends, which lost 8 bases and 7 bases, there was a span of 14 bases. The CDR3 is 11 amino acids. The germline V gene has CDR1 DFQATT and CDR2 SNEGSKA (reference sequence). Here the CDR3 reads CSPVWGGTQYF. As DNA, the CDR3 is TGCAGTCCCGTCTGGGGCGGGACCCAGTACTTC.

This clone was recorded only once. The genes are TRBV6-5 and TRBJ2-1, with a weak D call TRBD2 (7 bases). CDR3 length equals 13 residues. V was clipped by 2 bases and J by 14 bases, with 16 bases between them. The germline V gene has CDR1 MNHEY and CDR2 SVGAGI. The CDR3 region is CASSYEGGQRKFF. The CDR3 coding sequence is TGTGCCAGCAGTTACGAGGGGGGGCAGCGTAAGTTCTTC.

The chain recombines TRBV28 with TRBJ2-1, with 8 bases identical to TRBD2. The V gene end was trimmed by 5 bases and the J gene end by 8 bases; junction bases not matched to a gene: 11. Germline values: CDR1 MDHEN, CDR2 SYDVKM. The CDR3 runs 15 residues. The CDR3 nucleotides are TGTGCCAGCAGTCTTAGGAGCGGGAGTAGGGATGAGCAGTTCTTC. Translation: CASSLRSGSRDEQFF.